This T cell receptor (beta chain) was identified during a study of blood T cell repertoires in COVID-19. Study overall: Both acute and convalescent COVID-19 samples were obtained from the United States, Italy and Spain. From T cells, B-cell-depleted T cells, or PBMCs came the material, which was cDNA or gDNA.

This clone occurred many times. In the authors' workflow: Estimation of nucleated cell counts relied on the amplification of reference gene primers. Assay: immunoSEQ multiplex PCR; the TCRdb copy retains only in-frame clones and omits some. The DNA was the basis for D and trimming; V, J and clone size are from that table. The table includes some 83,000 clones, over 70% detected once. The CDR3 extends over 14 amino acids. The germline V and J ends were trimmed by 0 bases and 10 bases, with 15 bases remaining between them. CDR1 is MGHRA and CDR2 is YSYEKL in the germline V gene. This clonotype was obtained from a man aged 50 or older with acute or convalescent COVID-19. This rearrangement joins TRBV4-1 to TRBJ1-2; no clear D gene. Source material: peripheral blood. The CDR3 DNA sequence: TGCGCCAGCAGCCAAGATCTCCGCAGGTTGGACTACACCTTC. This translates into CASSQDLRRLDYTF.